The sequence of this T cell receptor beta chain was determined in a study of CD8 T cells in ankylosing spondylitis. Study findings and constraints: Reactive arthritis synovial fluid and blood were previously reported to contain some motif variants.

This clonotype was detected only a few times. Antigen: not known. TCRdb recomputed calls from the 5' RACE reads with MiXCR, one row per CDR3 protein. Of around 330,000 distinct CDR3 sequences listed, about 9.9% are singletons. Material: blood, either unsorted or a sorted T cell fraction (not recorded which). This receptor was obtained from a female donor with ankylosing spondylitis or in good health (not recorded which).

CDR3 sequence reads: CASSRQGWAGELFF. CDR3 sequence (DNA): TGTGCCAGCAGCCGCCAAGGGTGGGCCGGGGAGCTGTTTTTT. The V and J genes are TRBV3-1 and TRBJ2-2, with D unclear. V was cut by 4 bases and J by 6 bases, with 12 bases left in between. The length of the CDR3 is 14 residues. Germline loops: CDR1 LGHDT, CDR2 YNNKEL (reference sequence).